The TCR beta chain described here comes from a study of T-cell memory formation after mild COVID-19. Looking at the study overall: Clusters of TCRs were largely donor specific.

UMIs and sample barcodes were carried by the TCR alpha and TCR beta cDNA libraries that 5'RACE produced using constant-segment primers. TCRdb re-analysed the 5' RACE reads in MiXCR, keeping a single row per CDR3 protein. This sample has about 360,000 distinct CDR3 sequences, with around an eighth found just once. About this clonotype: Antigen unknown.

Study-wide results and caveats: Some clones that responded were present in memory (sampled pre-infection), which suggests cross-reactive memory joined. Contracting CD4+ clones were located mainly in CM and EM, and CD8+ clones in EMRA.

Trimming removed 6 bases from V and 7 bases from J; junction bases left unmatched: 9. The V gene's germline CDR1 is MNHNY and CDR2 SVGAGI (reference sequence). The CDR3 runs 15 residues. The sequencing sample was made of PBMCs or a T cell subset sorted from them (not recorded which). This TCR was sampled from a man between 18 and 35 years old who had mild COVID-19 (a few samples of this study predate the infection). Cell type and time point are not known. J is TRBJ1-6 and V is TRBV6-6; 7 bases are a match to TRBD1. CDR3 region: CASSPDRVFNSPLHF. In nucleotides, the CDR3 is TGTGCCAGCAGCCCCGACAGGGTCTTCAATTCACCCCTCCACTTT.